This passage covers 29 T cell receptor beta chains from one sample sequenced in a study of blood T cell repertoires in COVID-19. This table comes from immunoSEQ multiplex PCR, and its TCRdb copy is limited to in-frame clones, with some not included. The sample shows some 250,000 clones, approximately 84% of them seen only once. Material: peripheral blood. These receptors were taken from a woman of 80 years or more with acute or convalescent COVID-19.

The chain links TRBV4-2 to TRBJ1-1, with D possibly TRBD1 on 6 matching bases. This CDR3 contains 15 residues. Germline V lookup: CDR1 LGHNA, CDR2 YNFKEQ. The V and J ends lost 0 bases and 4 bases respectively, with 12 bases between them. In nucleotides, the CDR3 is TGTGCCAGCAGCCAAGATTTTGCAGGGGTCACTGAAGCTTTCTTT. This translates into CASSQDFAGVTEAFF.

This chain's CDR3 is CASSRGGANEKLFF. For the CDR3, the DNA is TGTGCCAGCAGCCGAGGGGGGGCGAATGAAAAACTGTTTTTT. The chain is built from TRBV5-5 and TRBJ1-4; tentative D call: TRBD1 (6 bases). CDR3 length: 14 residues. CDR1 and CDR2 from the germline V gene are SGHKS and YYEKEE (reference sequence). Trimming removed 4 bases at V and 5 bases at J, with 12 bases between.

Only one count was recorded for this clone. V and J are TRBV7-2 and TRBJ2-1; 8 bases align to TRBD2. CDR3 size: 13 residues. V shed 5 bases and J 10 bases; nucleotides not matched to a gene: 7. In germline, CDR1 is SGHTA, CDR2 FQGNSA. In DNA form, the CDR3 reads TGTGCCAGCAGCATCGCGGGGGGTCTCGAGCAGTTCTTC. Its protein product is CASSIAGGLEQFF.

This sequence joins TRBV2 and TRBJ1-1, with 8 bases that match TRBD1. The CDR3 runs to 13 residues. The germline CDR1 and CDR2 sequences are SNHLY and FYNNEI. Trimming removed 7 bases from V and 1 base from J; junction bases left unmatched: 2. The CDR3 reads CASIGQGNTEAFF. For the CDR3, the DNA is TGTGCCAGCATTGGACAGGGGAACACTGAAGCTTTCTTT.

This chain joins TRBV4-2 and TRBJ1-4; 10 positions match TRBD1. V was pared by 0 bases and J by 5 bases, with 0 bases of the junction left unmatched. The CDR3 length is 15 residues. Looked up from germline, CDR1 is LGHNA and CDR2 is YNFKEQ. The CDR3 region is CASSQETGGNEKLFF. DNA for the CDR3: TGTGCCAGCAGCCAAGAGACAGGGGGCAATGAAAAACTGTTTTTT.

The chain recombines TRBV28 with TRBJ2-7; the D is unclear. Germline values: CDR1 MDHEN, CDR2 SYDVKM. The CDR3 is 14 amino acids. Trimming cost V 5 bases and J 2 bases, with 13 bases left between them. The CDR3: CASSVASLAYEQYF. The DNA of the CDR3 is TGTGCCAGCAGTGTCGCGAGCCTAGCCTACGAGCAGTACTTC.

V and J are TRBV30 and TRBJ1-5, with D possibly TRBD1 on 5 matching bases. The length of the CDR3 is 13 residues. V was pared by 2 bases and J by 5 bases, with 10 bases between. Germline CDR1 GTSNPN, CDR2 SVGIG (reference sequence). The CDR3 protein is CAWSRGVDQPQHF. CDR3 sequence (DNA): TGTGCCTGGAGTCGGGGGGTCGATCAGCCCCAGCATTTT.

This rearrangement joins TRBV27 to TRBJ2-1; TRBD2 matches 11 bases. Germline V lookup: CDR1 MNHEY, CDR2 SMNVEV (reference sequence). V shed 8 bases and J 2 bases; nucleotides not matched to a gene: 8. The length of the CDR3 is 16 residues. The CDR3 DNA follows: TGTGCCAGCGGGTTAACTAGCGGGAGACCCTACAATGAGCAGTTCTTC. Residues: CASGLTSGRPYNEQFF.

The chain joins TRBV24-1 to TRBJ1-1; TRBD1 matches at 8 bases. The trim removed 4 bases at V and 5 bases at J, leaving 23 bases unmatched. Germline-derived CDR1 and CDR2 are KGHDR and SFDVKD. The CDR3 spans 20 residues. In DNA, the CDR3 is TGTGCCACCAGTGACTGGGAGCACCGAGAGGACAGGGAGGCGGGTACTGAAGCTTTCTTT. Translating gives CATSDWEHREDREAGTEAFF.

CDR3: CASSLAEGARGNTIYF. CDR3 nucleotides: TGTGCCAGCAGCTTAGCGGAGGGGGCACGAGGAAACACCATATATTTT. The chain carries TRBV7-2 and TRBJ1-3; 7 nucleotides align to TRBD1. CDR3 length equals 16 residues. Germline-derived CDR1 and CDR2 are SGHTA and FQGNSA. With V trimmed by 0 bases and J by 4 bases, 6 bases remained unmatched.

The J gene is TRBJ2-2, the V gene TRBV3-1 (or the pseudogene TRBV3-2); D not certain. The CDR3 is 15 amino acids. Trimming took 5 bases from V and 4 from J, leaving 14 bases between them. Germline lookup yields CDR1 LGHDT and CDR2 YNNKEL (reference sequence). CDR3 sequence: CASSYSILGTGELFF. The CDR3 DNA reads as TGTGCCAGCAGCTACAGCATTTTGGGCACCGGGGAGCTGTTTTTT.

The V call is TRBV4-2, the J call TRBJ2-1, with D unresolved. In germline, CDR1 is LGHNA, CDR2 YNFKEQ. The V and J ends lost 6 bases and 3 bases respectively, with 6 bases between them. The length of the CDR3 is 12 residues. CDR3 nucleotide sequence: TGTGCCAGCAGTCGGGTCTACAATGAGCAGTTCTTC. Its translation is CASSRVYNEQFF.

This clone was seen more than once but under ten times. This chain links TRBV19 with TRBJ1-2; 9 bases match TRBD1. The V and J ends lost 3 bases and 7 bases, in that order; junction bases with no gene match: 6. Per the germline V gene, CDR1 is LNHDA and CDR2 is SQIVND (reference sequence). The length of the CDR3 is 14 residues. The CDR3 loop is CASSMDRGASGYTF. In nucleotides, the CDR3 is TGTGCCAGTAGTATGGACAGGGGCGCGAGTGGCTACACCTTC.

The gene calls are TRBV4-1 and TRBJ1-5; D is uncertain. The CDR3 spans 14 residues. The germline CDR1 and CDR2 sequences are MGHRA and YSYEKL. Trimming removed 0 bases from V and 4 bases from J, with 7 bases in between. The CDR3 sequence: CASSQEVRNQPQHF. The CDR3 coding sequence is TGCGCCAGCAGCCAAGAAGTCAGGAATCAGCCCCAGCATTTT.

The rearrangement joins TRBV19 to TRBJ2-7; 10 bases align to TRBD2. This CDR3 comprises 14 residues. Germline V gene sequence: CDR1 LNHDA, CDR2 SQIVND (reference sequence). J gave up 4 bases and V 5 bases, and 5 bases lay outside the gene matches. The CDR3 coding sequence is TGTGCCAGTAGTCCCCAGCGGGAGGGGTACGAGCAGTACTTC. This codes for CASSPQREGYEQYF.

This chain connects TRBV7-9 to TRBJ2-5, with 7 bases identical to TRBD2. The germline V gene has CDR1 SEHNR and CDR2 FQNEAQ (reference sequence). V dropped 0 bases and J dropped 5; count of bases not matched to a gene: 3. The CDR3 spans 14 residues. Here the CDR3 reads CASSLAGGRETQYF. For the CDR3, the DNA is TGTGCCAGCAGCTTAGCGGGAGGGCGGGAGACCCAGTACTTC.

V and J are TRBV6-5 and TRBJ2-2; tentatively, D is TRBD2 (6 bases). CDR3 length equals 15 residues. Germline V gene data show CDR1 as MNHEY and CDR2 as SVGAGI. V shed 8 bases and J shed 3 bases, with 16 bases lying between them. In nucleotides, the CDR3 is TGTGCCAGCCGACGATCCGGGACTTACACCGGGGAGCTGTTTTTT. Translation gives CASRRSGTYTGELFF.

The V and J genes are TRBV5-4 and TRBJ2-5, with TRBD1 matching 7 bases. From germline, CDR1 is SGHNT and CDR2 YYREEE (reference sequence). This CDR3 has 13 amino acids. Trimming removed 2 bases from V and 5 bases from J; junction bases left unmatched: 3. CDR3 DNA: TGTGCCAGCAGCTTCACAGGGGAGGAGACCCAGTACTTC. Its translation is CASSFTGEETQYF.

The rearrangement joins TRBV11-2 to TRBJ2-5; TRBD1 matches 8 bases. V shed 1 base and J 2 bases; nucleotides not matched to a gene: 6. CDR1 and CDR2 (germline): SGHAT, FQNNGV. The CDR3 length is 16 residues. In nucleotides, the CDR3 is TGTGCCAGCAGCTTAGGGGGGCAGGGGGCACAAGAGACCCAGTACTTC. Protein: CASSLGGQGAQETQYF.

The chain recombines TRBV24-1 with TRBJ1-1; D is unresolved. V was pared by 1 base and J by 4 bases, with 12 bases between. Per germline, CDR1 KGHDR and CDR2 SFDVKD. The CDR3 extends over 15 amino acids. The CDR3 DNA reads TGTGCCACCAGTGATTTTCTCCTACGGGGCACTGAAGCTTTCTTT. This encodes CATSDFLLRGTEAFF.

V gene TRBV5-4 combines with J gene TRBJ2-7; the match to TRBD2 covers 12 bases. CDR1 and CDR2 from the germline V gene are SGHNT and YYREEE (reference sequence). This CDR3 spans 15 amino acids. Unmatched junction bases numbered 2, after V lost 4 bases and J lost 0 bases. For the CDR3, the DNA is TGTGCCAGCAGCGCGACTAGCGGGAGCTCCTACGAGCAGTACTTC. Its protein product is CASSATSGSSYEQYF.

The chain employs TRBV9 and TRBJ1-1, with D maybe TRBD1 (5 bases). Trimming left V 2 bases short and J 4 bases short, with 12 bases between. The CDR3 extends over 14 amino acids. Germline CDR1 reads SGDLS; CDR2 reads YYNGEE. DNA of the CDR3: TGTGCCAGCAGCGTCGACAGCTTTCGCACTGAAGCTTTCTTT. This encodes CASSVDSFRTEAFF.

The chain has TRBV6-5 and TRBJ1-2; TRBD1 might be the D (5 bases). CDR1 is MNHEY, CDR2 SVGAGI, per germline. This CDR3 region has 15 residues. The V and J ends lost 7 bases and 2 bases respectively, with 17 bases between them. The CDR3 loop is CASKLAMGGNYGYTF. CDR3 bases: TGTGCCAGCAAACTAGCGATGGGGGGGAACTATGGCTACACCTTC.

This rearrangement joins TRBV5-1 to TRBJ1-2; D is uncertain. The CDR3 is 14 amino acids. CDR1 and CDR2 from the germline V gene are SGHRS and YFSETQ. With 0 bases removed from V and 0 bases from J, the gap between germline ends came to 6 bases. CDR3 residues: CASSLDPANYGYTF. Here the CDR3 DNA reads TGCGCCAGCAGCTTGGATCCAGCTAACTATGGCTACACCTTC.

The chain employs TRBV12-3 or TRBV12-4 and TRBJ2-7; TRBD1 aligns across 7 bases. The V segment lost 7 bases and the J segment 4 bases; nucleotides outside the gene matches: 4. This CDR3 spans 12 amino acids. CDR3 residues: CASKRQGYEQYF. For the CDR3, the DNA is TGTGCCAGCAAAAGACAGGGATACGAGCAGTACTTC.

The chain employs TRBV25-1 and TRBJ1-3; possible D gene TRBD1, 6 bases. V was cut by 10 bases and J by 4 bases, with 11 bases left in between. Germline CDR1 and CDR2: MGHDK and SYGVNS. This CDR3 has 12 amino acids. The DNA of the CDR3 is TGTGCCACCTCACAGGGCGGAAACACCATATATTTT. It specifies CATSQGGNTIYF. The complete variable domain, with remaining parts taken from reference TRBV25-1 and TRBJ1-3, reads EADIYQTPRYLVIGTGKKITLECSQTMGHDKMYWYQQDPGMELHLIHYSYGVNSTEKGDLSSESTVSRIRTEHFPLTLESARPSHTSQYLCATSQGGNTIYFGEGSWLTVV.

CDR3: CASSSDVGLYTDTQYF. Here the CDR3 DNA reads TGTGCCAGCAGTTCCGACGTGGGGCTATACACAGATACGCAGTATTTT. The gene calls are TRBV6-5 and TRBJ2-3; a weak D match, TRBD1 (5 bases). V was pared by 4 bases and J by 2 bases, with 16 bases between. The CDR3 has 16 residues. The germline V gene encodes CDR1 MNHEY and CDR2 SVGAGI.

The V call is TRBV19, the J call TRBJ1-5; maybe TRBD1 (5 bases). V lost 5 bases and J 0 bases, leaving 14 bases between the germline ends. The germline CDR1 and CDR2 sequences are LNHDA and SQIVND (reference sequence). There are 16 residues in the CDR3. The CDR3 DNA reads as TGTGCCAGTAGTTATACAGGAGCTTATAGCAATCAGCCCCAGCATTTT. Its protein product is CASSYTGAYSNQPQHF.

The chain recombines TRBV19 with TRBJ1-4, with 9 bases aligning to TRBD1. Germline lookup yields CDR1 LNHDA and CDR2 SQIVND (reference sequence). The CDR3 runs 16 residues. The J segment lost 7 bases and the V segment lost 2 bases, leaving 8 bases of the junction unmatched. The CDR3 DNA reads as TGTGCCAGTAGTATACTAGGGGGACAGGGAGGTGAAAAACTGTTTTTT. It translates to CASSILGGQGGEKLFF.